Only a few counts were recorded for the clone carrying this T cell receptor (beta chain). This sample is drawn from a study of early T cells in non-severe SARS-CoV-2 infection. TCRdb ran MiXCR on the 5' RACE reads and lists one entry per CDR3 protein. The table shows tens of thousands of distinct CDR3 sequences, with 7.5% to 9% occurring only once. This receptor was identified in an adult who was a healthcare worker with PCR-confirmed SARS-CoV-2 infection or an uninfected control (not recorded which). Source: whole blood, taken at baseline.

The DNA of the CDR3 is TGTGCCAGCAGCTCCCTCAGATCGCAGGGGCACTCCTACAATGAGCAGTTCTTC. The encoded protein is CASSSLRSQGHSYNEQFF. This sequence joins TRBV11-2 and TRBJ2-1, with D possibly TRBD1 on 6 matching bases. Trimming removed 4 bases at V and 0 bases at J, with 19 bases between. This CDR3 contains 18 residues. Germline values: CDR1 SGHAT, CDR2 FQNNGV.